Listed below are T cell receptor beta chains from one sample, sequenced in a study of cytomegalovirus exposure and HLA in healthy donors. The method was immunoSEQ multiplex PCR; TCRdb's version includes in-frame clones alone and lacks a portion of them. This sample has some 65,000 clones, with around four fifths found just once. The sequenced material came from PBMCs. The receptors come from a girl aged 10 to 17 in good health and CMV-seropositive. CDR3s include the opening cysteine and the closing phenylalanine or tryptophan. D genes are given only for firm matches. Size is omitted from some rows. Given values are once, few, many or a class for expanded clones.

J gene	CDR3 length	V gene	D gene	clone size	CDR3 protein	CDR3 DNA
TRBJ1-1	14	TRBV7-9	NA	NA	CASSFRGGGAEAFF	TGTGCCAGCAGCTTCAGGGGTGGGGGCGCTGAAGCTTTCTTT
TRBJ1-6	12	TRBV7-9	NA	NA	CASSRLLSPLHF	TGTGCCAGCAGCCGCCTATTATCACCCCTCCACTTT
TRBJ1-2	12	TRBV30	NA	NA	CAWGGYPYGYTF	TGTGCCTGGGGGGGGTACCCGTATGGCTACACCTTC
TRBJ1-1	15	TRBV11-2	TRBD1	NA	CASSLAGQANTEAFF	TGTGCCAGCAGCTTAGCCGGACAGGCAAACACTGAAGCTTTCTTT
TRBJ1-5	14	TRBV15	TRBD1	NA	CATSRGQGDQPQHF	TGTGCCACCAGCCGTGGACAGGGTGATCAGCCCCAGCATTTT
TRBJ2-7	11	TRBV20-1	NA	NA	CSARDLYEQYF	TGCAGTGCTAGAGATCTTTACGAGCAGTACTTC
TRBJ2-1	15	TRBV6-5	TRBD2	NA	CASSYGTSFVGEQFF	TGTGCCAGCAGTTACGGGACTAGCTTTGTGGGTGAGCAGTTCTTC
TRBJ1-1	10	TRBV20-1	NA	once	CSGHGFEAFF	TGCAGTGGACACGGTTTTGAAGCTTTCTTT
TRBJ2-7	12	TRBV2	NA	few	CASSAAREKQYF	TGTGCCAGCAGTGCCGCCAGGGAAAAGCAGTACTTC
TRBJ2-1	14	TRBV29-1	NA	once	CSVEEGLSYNEQFF	TGCAGCGTTGAAGAGGGACTCTCCTACAATGAGCAGTTCTTC
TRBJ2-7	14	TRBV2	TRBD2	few	CASSEGGGEGEQYF	TGTGCCAGCAGTGAAGGCGGGGGGGAGGGCGAGCAGTACTTC
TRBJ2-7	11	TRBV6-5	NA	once	CASSRDYEQYF	TGTGCCAGCAGCAGGGACTACGAGCAGTACTTC
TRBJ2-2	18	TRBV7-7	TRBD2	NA	CASSPILGAGVVTGELFF	TGTGCCAGCAGCCCGATCCTGGGAGCGGGAGTTGTCACCGGGGAGCTGTTTTTT
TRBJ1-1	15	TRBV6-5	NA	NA	CASSPSGLLNTEAFF	TGTGCCAGCAGCCCGTCGGGTCTGCTAAACACTGAAGCTTTCTTT
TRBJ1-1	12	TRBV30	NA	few	CACGTVYTEAFF	TGTGCCTGCGGGACTGTATACACTGAAGCTTTCTTT
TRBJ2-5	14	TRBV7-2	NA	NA	CASSTGGGQETQYF	TGTGCCAGCAGCACAGGGGGGGGGCAAGAGACCCAGTACTTC
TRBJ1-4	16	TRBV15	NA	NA	CATSRDPGDPNEKLFF	TGTGCCACCAGCAGAGATCCGGGAGATCCTAATGAAAAACTGTTTTTT
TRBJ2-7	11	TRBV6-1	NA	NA	CASRDIYEQYF	TGTGCCAGCAGGGACATCTACGAGCAGTACTTC
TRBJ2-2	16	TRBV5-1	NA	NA	CASSRTSRVNTGELFF	TGCGCCAGCAGCCGAACTAGCCGGGTTAACACCGGGGAGCTGTTTTTT
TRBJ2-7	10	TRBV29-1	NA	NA	CSVGGNEQYF	TGCAGCGTGGGGGGAAACGAGCAGTACTTC
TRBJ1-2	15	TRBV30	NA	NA	CAWSVITGTFYGYTF	TGTGCCTGGAGTGTTATTACAGGGACCTTCTATGGCTACACCTTC
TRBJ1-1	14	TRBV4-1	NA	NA	CASSLGGGNTEAFF	TGCGCCAGCAGCCTAGGCGGGGGAAACACTGAAGCTTTCTTT
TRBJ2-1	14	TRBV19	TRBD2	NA	CASSNLAGGSEQFF	TGTGCCAGTAGTAACCTAGCGGGAGGAAGTGAGCAGTTCTTC
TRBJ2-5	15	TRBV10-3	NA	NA	CAIRAAGGVQETQYF	TGTGCCATCCGAGCGGCAGGCGGAGTCCAAGAGACCCAGTACTTC
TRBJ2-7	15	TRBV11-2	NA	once	CASSHPRGTTDEQYF	TGTGCCAGCAGCCACCCCAGGGGCACCACGGACGAGCAGTACTTC
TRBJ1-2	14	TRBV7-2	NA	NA	CASSSGPGRGGYTF	TGTGCCAGCAGCTCCGGTCCAGGGCGGGGTGGCTACACCTTC
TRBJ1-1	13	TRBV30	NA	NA	CAWSVLAGAEAFF	TGTGCCTGGAGTGTATTAGCGGGTGCTGAAGCTTTCTTT